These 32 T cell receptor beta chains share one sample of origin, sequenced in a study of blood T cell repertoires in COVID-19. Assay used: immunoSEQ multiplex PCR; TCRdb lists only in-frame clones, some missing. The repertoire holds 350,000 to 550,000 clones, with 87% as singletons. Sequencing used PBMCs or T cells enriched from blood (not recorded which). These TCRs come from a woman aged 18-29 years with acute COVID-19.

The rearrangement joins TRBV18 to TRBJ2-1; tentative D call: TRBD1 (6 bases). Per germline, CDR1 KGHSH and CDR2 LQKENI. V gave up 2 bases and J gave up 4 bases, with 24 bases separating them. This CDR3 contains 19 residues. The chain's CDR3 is CASSPSRDNARVVYNEQFF. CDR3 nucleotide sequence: TGTGCCAGCTCACCATCCCGGGACAATGCCCGCGTTGTTTACAATGAGCAGTTCTTC.

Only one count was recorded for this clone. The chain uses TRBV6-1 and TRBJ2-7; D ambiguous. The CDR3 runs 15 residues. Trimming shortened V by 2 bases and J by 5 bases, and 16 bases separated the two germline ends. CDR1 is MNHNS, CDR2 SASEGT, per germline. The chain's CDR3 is CASSESRWSLDEQYF. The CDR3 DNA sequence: TGTGCCAGCAGTGAATCCCGCTGGAGTTTGGACGAGCAGTACTTC.

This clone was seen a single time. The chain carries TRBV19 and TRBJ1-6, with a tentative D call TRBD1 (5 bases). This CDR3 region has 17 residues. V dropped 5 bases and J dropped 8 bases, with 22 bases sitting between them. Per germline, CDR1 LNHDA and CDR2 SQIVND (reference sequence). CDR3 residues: CASSPRQIQQSDSPLHF. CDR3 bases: TGTGCCAGTAGTCCTAGACAGATTCAACAAAGCGATTCACCCCTCCACTTT.

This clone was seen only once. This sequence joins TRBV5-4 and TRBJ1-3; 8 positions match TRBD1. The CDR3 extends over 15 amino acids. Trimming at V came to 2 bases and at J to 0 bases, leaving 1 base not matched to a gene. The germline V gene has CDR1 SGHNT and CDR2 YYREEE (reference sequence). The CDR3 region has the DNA TGTGCCAGCAGCTTAGGGACAGGCTCTGGAAACACCATATATTTT. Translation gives CASSLGTGSGNTIYF.

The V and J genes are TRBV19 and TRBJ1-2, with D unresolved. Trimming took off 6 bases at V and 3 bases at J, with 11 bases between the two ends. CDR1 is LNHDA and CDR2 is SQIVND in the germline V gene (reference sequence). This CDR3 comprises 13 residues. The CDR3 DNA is TGTGCCAGTAGGGAGGGAACTTACTATGGCTACACCTTC. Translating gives CASREGTYYGYTF. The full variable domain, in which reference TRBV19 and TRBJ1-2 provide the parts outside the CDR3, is DGGITQSPKYLFRKEGQNVTLSCEQNLNHDAMYWYRQDPGQGLRLIYYSQIVNDFQKGDIAEGYSVSREKKESFPLTVTSAQKNPTAFYLCASREGTYYGYTFGSGTRLTVV.

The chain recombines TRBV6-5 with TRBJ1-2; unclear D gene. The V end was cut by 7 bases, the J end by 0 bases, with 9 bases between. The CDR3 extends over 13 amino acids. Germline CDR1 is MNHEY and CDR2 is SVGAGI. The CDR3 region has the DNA TGTGCCAGCATGGCAGATGCTAACTATGGCTACACCTTC. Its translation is CASMADANYGYTF.

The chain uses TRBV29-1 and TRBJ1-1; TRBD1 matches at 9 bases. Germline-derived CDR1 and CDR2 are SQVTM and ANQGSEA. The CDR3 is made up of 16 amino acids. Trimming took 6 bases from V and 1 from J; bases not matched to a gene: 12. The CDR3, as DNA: TGCAGCGTACAGGGGGCGTATATTTCCCGGAACACTGAAGCTTTCTTT. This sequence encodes CSVQGAYISRNTEAFF.

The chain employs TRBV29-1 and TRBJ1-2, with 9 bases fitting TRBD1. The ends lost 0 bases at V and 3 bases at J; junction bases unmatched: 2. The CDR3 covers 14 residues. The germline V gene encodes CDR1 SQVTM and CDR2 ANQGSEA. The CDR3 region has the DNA TGCAGCGTTGAAGATGGGGACAGGGACTATGGCTACACCTTC. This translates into CSVEDGDRDYGYTF.

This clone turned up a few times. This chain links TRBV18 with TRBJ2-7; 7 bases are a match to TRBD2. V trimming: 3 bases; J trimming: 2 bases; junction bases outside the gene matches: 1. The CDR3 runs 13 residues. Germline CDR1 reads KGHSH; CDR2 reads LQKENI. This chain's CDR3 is CASSPGLTYEQYF. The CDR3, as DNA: TGTGCCAGCTCACCGGGACTAACCTACGAGCAGTACTTC.

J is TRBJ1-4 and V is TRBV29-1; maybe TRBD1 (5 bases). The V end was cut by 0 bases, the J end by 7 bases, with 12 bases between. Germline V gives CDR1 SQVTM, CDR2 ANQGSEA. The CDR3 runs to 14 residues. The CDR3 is CSVEERGGSEKLFF. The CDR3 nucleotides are TGCAGCGTTGAAGAAAGGGGAGGAAGTGAAAAACTGTTTTTT.

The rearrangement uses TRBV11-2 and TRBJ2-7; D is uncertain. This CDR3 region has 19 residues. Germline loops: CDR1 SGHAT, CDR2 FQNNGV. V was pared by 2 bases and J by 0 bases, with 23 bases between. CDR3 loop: CASSLLPGAFVSSSYEQYF. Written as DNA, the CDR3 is TGTGCCAGCAGCTTATTGCCGGGTGCCTTCGTCTCTAGCTCCTACGAGCAGTACTTC.

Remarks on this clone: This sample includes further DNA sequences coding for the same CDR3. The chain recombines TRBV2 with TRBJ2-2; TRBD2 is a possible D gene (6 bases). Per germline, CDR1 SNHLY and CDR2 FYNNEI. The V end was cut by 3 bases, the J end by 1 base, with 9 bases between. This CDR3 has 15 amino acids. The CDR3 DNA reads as TGTGCCAGCAGTGAGGCCGGGGGGAACACCGGGGAGCTGTTTTTT. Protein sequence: CASSEAGGNTGELFF.

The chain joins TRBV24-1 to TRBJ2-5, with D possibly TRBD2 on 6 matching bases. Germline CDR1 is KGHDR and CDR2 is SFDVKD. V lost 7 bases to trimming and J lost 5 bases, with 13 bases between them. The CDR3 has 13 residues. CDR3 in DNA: TGTGCCACCAGCGGCGGGGTGGAGGAGACCCAGTACTTC. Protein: CATSGGVEETQYF.

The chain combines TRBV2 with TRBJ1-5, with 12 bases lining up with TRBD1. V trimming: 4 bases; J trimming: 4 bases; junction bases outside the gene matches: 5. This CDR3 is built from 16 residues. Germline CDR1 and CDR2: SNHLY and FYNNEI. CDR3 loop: CASSGGTGGRNQPQHF. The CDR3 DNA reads TGTGCCAGCAGTGGTGGGACAGGGGGCCGAAATCAGCCCCAGCATTTT.

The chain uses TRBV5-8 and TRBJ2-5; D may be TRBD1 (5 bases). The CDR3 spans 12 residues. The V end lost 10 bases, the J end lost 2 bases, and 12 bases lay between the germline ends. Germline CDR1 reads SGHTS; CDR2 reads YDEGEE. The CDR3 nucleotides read TGTGCCGTCGGACATGATCAAGAGACCCAGTACTTC. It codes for CAVGHDQETQYF.

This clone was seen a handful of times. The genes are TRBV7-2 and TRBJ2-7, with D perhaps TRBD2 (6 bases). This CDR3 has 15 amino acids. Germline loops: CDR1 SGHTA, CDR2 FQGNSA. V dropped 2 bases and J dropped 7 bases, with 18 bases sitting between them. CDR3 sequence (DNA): TGTGCCAGCAGCTTAATGTCGCGGGGAATGGGGGAGCAGTACTTC. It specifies CASSLMSRGMGEQYF.

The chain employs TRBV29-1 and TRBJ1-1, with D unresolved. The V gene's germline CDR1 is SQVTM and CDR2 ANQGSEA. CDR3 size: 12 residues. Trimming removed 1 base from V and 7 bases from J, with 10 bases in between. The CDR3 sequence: CSVEVRGNEAFF. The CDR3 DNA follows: TGCAGCGTTGAAGTCAGAGGGAATGAAGCTTTCTTT. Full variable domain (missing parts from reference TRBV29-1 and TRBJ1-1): SAVISQKPSRDICQRGTSLTIQCQVDSQVTMMFWYRQQPGQSLTLIATANQGSEATYESGFVIDKFPISRPNLTFSTLTVSNMSPEDSSIYLCSVEVRGNEAFFGQGTRLTVV.

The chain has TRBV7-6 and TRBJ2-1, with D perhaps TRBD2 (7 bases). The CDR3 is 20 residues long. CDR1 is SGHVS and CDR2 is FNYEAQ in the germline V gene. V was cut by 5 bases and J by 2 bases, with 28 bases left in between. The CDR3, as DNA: TGTGCCAGCAGCCCCGGGTCTGGGGGGGGCCCCCGGGGAGCCTACAATGAGCAGTTCTTC. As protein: CASSPGSGGGPRGAYNEQFF. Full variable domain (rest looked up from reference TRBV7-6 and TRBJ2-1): GAGVSQSPRYKVTKRGQDVALRCDPISGHVSLYWYRQALGQGPEFLTYFNYEAQQDKSGLPNDRFSAERPEGSISTLTIQRTEQRDSAMYRCASSPGSGGGPRGAYNEQFFGPGTRLTVL.

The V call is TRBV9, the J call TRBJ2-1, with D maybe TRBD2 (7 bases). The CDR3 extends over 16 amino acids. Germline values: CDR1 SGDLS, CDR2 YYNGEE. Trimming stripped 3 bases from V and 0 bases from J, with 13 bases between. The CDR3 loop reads CASSGSGGASYNEQFF. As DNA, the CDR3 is TGTGCCAGCAGCGGTTCTGGGGGGGCCTCCTACAATGAGCAGTTCTTC. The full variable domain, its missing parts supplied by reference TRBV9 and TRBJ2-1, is DSGVTQTPKHLITATGQRVTLRCSPRSGDLSVYWYQQSLDQGLQFLIQYYNGEERAKGNILERFSAQQFPDLHSELNLSSLELGDSALYFCASSGSGGASYNEQFFGPGTRLTVL.

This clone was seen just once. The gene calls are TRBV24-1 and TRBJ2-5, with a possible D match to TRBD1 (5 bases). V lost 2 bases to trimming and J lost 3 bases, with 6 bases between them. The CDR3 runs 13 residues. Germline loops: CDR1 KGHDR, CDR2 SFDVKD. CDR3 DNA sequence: TGTGCCACCAGTGATTCAGGGAAAGAGACCCAGTACTTC. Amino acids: CATSDSGKETQYF.

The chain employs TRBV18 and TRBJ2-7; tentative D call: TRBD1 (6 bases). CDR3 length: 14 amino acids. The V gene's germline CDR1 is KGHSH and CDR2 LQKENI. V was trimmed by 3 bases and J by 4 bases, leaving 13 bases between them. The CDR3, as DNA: TGTGCCAGCTCACCCGAAGTCGGACAGTACGAGCAGTACTTC. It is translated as CASSPEVGQYEQYF.

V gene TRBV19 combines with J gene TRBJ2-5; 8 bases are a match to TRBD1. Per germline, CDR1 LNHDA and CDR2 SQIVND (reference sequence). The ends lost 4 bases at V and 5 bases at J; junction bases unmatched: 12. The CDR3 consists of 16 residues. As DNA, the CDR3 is TGTGCCAGTAGTAGTAAGGACAGGGTGGTAGGTGAGACCCAGTACTTC. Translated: CASSSKDRVVGETQYF.

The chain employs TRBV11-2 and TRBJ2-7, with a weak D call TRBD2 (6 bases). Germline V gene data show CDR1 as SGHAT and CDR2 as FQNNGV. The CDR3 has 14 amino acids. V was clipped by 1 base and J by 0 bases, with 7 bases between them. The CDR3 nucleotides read TGTGCCAGCAGCTTAGGCGGGACCTCCTACGAGCAGTACTTC. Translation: CASSLGGTSYEQYF.

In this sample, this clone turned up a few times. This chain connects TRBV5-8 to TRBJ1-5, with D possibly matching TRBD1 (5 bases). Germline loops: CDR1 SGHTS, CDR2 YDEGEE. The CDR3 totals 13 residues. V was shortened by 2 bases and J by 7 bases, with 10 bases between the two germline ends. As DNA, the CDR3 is TGTGCCAGCAGCTTCCAGGGAAGGCAGCCCCAGCATTTT. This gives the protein CASSFQGRQPQHF. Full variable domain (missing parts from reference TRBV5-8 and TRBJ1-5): EAGVTQSPTHLIKTRGQQATLRCSPISGHTSVYWYQQALGLGLQFLLWYDEGEERNRGNFPPRFSGRQFPNYSSELNVNALELEDSALYLCASSFQGRQPQHFGDGTRLSIL.

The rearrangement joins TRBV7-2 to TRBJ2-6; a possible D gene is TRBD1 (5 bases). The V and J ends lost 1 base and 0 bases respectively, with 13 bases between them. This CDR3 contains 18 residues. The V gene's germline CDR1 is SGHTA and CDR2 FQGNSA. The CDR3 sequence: CASSLVTGFTSGANVLTF. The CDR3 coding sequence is TGTGCCAGCAGCTTAGTAACAGGTTTCACCTCTGGGGCCAACGTCCTGACTTTC.

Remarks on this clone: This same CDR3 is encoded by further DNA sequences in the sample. The CDR3 reads CASSPTGNTEAFF. The CDR3 DNA reads as TGTGCCAGCTCACCTACAGGGAACACTGAAGCTTTCTTT. The J gene is TRBJ1-1, the V gene TRBV18; TRBD1 is a possible D gene (5 bases). Per the germline V gene, CDR1 is KGHSH and CDR2 is LQKENI. Trimming shortened V by 3 bases and J by 1 base, and 6 bases separated the two germline ends. The CDR3 has 13 amino acids. The full variable domain, rest sourced from reference TRBV18 and TRBJ1-1, is NAGVMQNPRHLVRRRGQEARLRCSPMKGHSHVYWYRQLPEEGLKFMVYLQKENIIDESGMPKERFSAEFPKEGPSILRIQQVVRGDSAAYFCASSPTGNTEAFFGQGTRLTVV.

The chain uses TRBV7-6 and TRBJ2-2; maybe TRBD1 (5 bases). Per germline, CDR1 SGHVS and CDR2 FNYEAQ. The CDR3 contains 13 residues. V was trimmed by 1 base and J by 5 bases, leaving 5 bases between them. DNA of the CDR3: TGTGCCAGCAGCTTAGGACAGACCGGGGAGCTGTTTTTT. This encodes CASSLGQTGELFF.

CDR3 sequence: CSVGIHNTGELFF. In DNA form, the CDR3 reads TGCAGCGTTGGAATACATAACACCGGGGAGCTGTTTTTT. The V gene is TRBV29-1, the J gene TRBJ2-2; D uncertain. Trimming stripped 4 bases from V and 2 bases from J, with 8 bases between. CDR3 length: 13 residues. Germline V gene lookup returns CDR1 SQVTM and CDR2 ANQGSEA.

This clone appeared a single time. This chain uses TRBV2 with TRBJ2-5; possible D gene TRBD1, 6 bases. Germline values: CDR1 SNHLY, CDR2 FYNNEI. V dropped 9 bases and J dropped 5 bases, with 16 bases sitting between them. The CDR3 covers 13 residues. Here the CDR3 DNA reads TGTGCCAGTACTACAGGGAATCGGGAGACCCAGTACTTC. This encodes CASTTGNRETQYF.

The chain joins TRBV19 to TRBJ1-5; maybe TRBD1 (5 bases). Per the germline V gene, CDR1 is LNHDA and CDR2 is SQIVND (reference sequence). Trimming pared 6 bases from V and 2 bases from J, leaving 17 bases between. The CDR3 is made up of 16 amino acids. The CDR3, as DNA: TGTGCCAGTAGGAAACCATCAGGGCCGGGCAATCAGCCCCAGCATTTT. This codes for CASRKPSGPGNQPQHF.

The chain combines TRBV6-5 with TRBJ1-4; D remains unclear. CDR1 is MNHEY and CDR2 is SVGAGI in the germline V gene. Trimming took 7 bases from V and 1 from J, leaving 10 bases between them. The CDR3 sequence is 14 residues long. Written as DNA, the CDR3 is TGTGCCAGCAACCTTGTCGGAACTAATGAAAAACTGTTTTTT. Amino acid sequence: CASNLVGTNEKLFF.

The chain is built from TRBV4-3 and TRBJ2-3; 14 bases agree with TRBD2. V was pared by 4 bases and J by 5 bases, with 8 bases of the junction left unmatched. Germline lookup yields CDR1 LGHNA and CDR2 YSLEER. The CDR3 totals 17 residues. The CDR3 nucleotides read TGCGCCAGCAGCCGCCGACTAGCGGGAGGGCCAATAGATACGCAGTATTTT. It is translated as CASSRRLAGGPIDTQYF.